This T cell receptor (beta chain) was retrieved from a study of shared clonotypes between healthy human individuals (TCRdb year 2020). Some background on the complete study: The cohort comprised a couple of women and a few men aged 18 to 49 years. To estimate repertoire size and how much clonotype sharing occurs between individuals, the study deeply sequenced the blood TCR repertoires of roughly 5 healthy adults. To increase sequencing depth and limit assay-specific biases, different laboratories used diverse techniques to prepare libraries and sequence TCR repertoires. Each donor's leukapheresis produced roughly between roughly 0.94 and 9.5 billion PBMCs. Beyond this particular receptor, the publication reports: The small number of donors limited the genetic and exposure-history diversity represented. Pairwise subsampling indicated that sequencing depth was expected to affect the degree of clonotype sharing among donors. Sampling was restricted to blood, and TCR repertoires in tissue are likely to differ from TCR repertoires in blood.

This clone is a singleton in its sample. The antigen it binds to is not known. Within one base of it there is no much larger clone, and no base qualities were kept. Healthy HIV-negative adults with no recently reported acute infections or vaccinations were included as donors. All donors were Caucasian adults living in Nashville, Tennessee, USA. For unsorted samples, 85 million to 100 million PBMCs were counted, and genomic DNA was extracted using the QIAamp DNA Blood Mini kit. Blood was collected by leukapheresis, and PBMCs were isolated by Ficoll-Histopaque density gradient centrifugation and then cryopreserved in liquid nitrogen vapor phase. Using the deep immunoSEQ assay, multiplex PCR amplified TCR CDR3 regions from genomic DNA. Extracted genomic DNA from each cell subset was spread evenly across all wells of several immunoSEQ 96-well plates, with each plate serving as a replicate. For unsorted PBMC, roughly 0.3 ug of genomic DNA, equivalent to around 30,000 T cell genomes, went into each replicate PCR. Ten immunoSEQ deep assay plates were used to sequence the unsorted PBMC genomic DNA. The purified libraries were quantified using a Qubit 3.0 fluorometer, sized with a Bioanalyzer 2100, and then quantified again using the KAPA Library Quantification kit. A separate single-read 150-cycle Illumina NextSeq 550 flow cell was used to sequence each immunoSEQ 96-well plate. Concerning the study's data processing: Because the immunoSEQ output included only junctional sequences and no quality scores, the filtering could not be the same as the filtering used for full-length reads. Sequences were annotated with PyIR, a Python wrapper for IgBLAST v1.9, and V/J genes and CDR3 were assigned using IMGT germline references. Reads with weak V/J assignments (E-value above 1e-6), missing CDR3, stop codons, out-of-frame junctions, or ambiguous translated residues were removed. V3J clonotypes were defined by identical inferred V gene, J gene, and CDR3 amino acid sequence. To compute the percentage overlap between repertoires, the number of shared unique clonotypes was divided by the size of the smaller repertoire. Richness of each repertoire was evaluated using RTK rarefaction, the Chao1 estimator, and Recon v2.1 estimates of unobserved clonotypes. The immuneACCESS repertoire file appears here via TCRdb, limited to in-frame rearrangements. These files lack a portion of the clones; in checked studies, under half of the deficit traces to unresolved V genes, and the cause of the others is not known. V, J and clone size were drawn from that table, and D and trimming were deduced from the DNA. For this sample there are fewer than 600,000 clones; 79% appear just once. The top ten clones comprise 10% to 15% of the sample.

As encoded in the germline V gene, CDR1 is MNHNS while CDR2 is SASEGT. From the cysteine through the phenylalanine, the CDR3 covers 11 amino acids. Just CDR3 DNA is preserved here, 33 bases in frame from base 1. V loses 8 bases, J loses 6 bases, and the germline ends lie 7 bases apart. This TCR was recovered from a woman between 40 and 55 years old in good health. Some clones in this sample may be carry-over from other donors' samples. The sample comprised PBMCs. The chain is assembled from TRBV6-1 and TRBJ2-2, with the D gene uncertain. The DNA reads TGTGCCAGCGGTCCCCCCGGGGAGCTGTTTTTT. It codes for CASGPPGELFF.